Below are 20 T cell receptor beta chains sequenced from a single sample in a study of radiation and T cells in renal cell carcinoma. TCRdb's table, derived via immunoSEQ multiplex PCR, lists solely in-frame clones and lacks some. The sample holds 95,000 or so clones, 80% to 90% seen once. Time point: baseline pretreatment blood. Regarding treatment: 15 Gy SBRT to primary tumor, nephrectomy 4 weeks later. Sequencing used blood, obtained from a patient whose treatment included radiotherapy and nephrectomy. These receptors all come from a man aged 45-60 years with renal cell carcinoma.

The DNA of the CDR3 is TGTGCCAGCAGCCTCTTAGCGGGGGAGGCAGATACGCAGTATTTT. Amino acids: CASSLLAGEADTQYF. V usage is TRBV27 and J usage is TRBJ2-3; 9 nucleotides match TRBD2. V lost 6 bases to trimming and J lost 4 bases; unmatched junction nucleotides: 8. The germline gives CDR1 MNHEY, CDR2 SMNVEV (reference sequence). The CDR3 contains 15 residues.

This clone was picked up a small number of times. The rearrangement joins TRBV6-5 to TRBJ2-5; D call uncertain. This CDR3 contains 13 residues. V was cut by 0 bases and J by 6 bases, with 8 bases left in between. Germline V gene data show CDR1 as MNHEY and CDR2 as SVGAGI. The CDR3 protein is CASSYSPGKTQYF. Here the CDR3 DNA reads TGTGCCAGCAGTTACTCGCCAGGAAAGACCCAGTACTTC.

J is TRBJ1-2 and V is TRBV6-1; 8 nucleotides align to TRBD1. The CDR3 consists of 14 residues. In germline, CDR1 is MNHNS, CDR2 SASEGT. After removal of 5 bases from V and 9 bases from J, the junction contained 11 bases not matched to a gene. The CDR3 DNA reads TGTGCCAGCAGTCAACTCCAGGGGGCGCCGAGCTACACCTTC. This codes for CASSQLQGAPSYTF.

The V call is TRBV6-6, the J call TRBJ2-7; 8 bases align to TRBD1. The CDR3 runs 16 residues. The V gene's germline CDR1 is MNHNY and CDR2 SVGAGI (reference sequence). With V trimmed by 7 bases and J by 2 bases, 13 bases remained unmatched. CDR3 in DNA: TGTGCCAGCACCGAGCCCCGACAGGGGAAGGCCTACGAGCAGTACTTC. Translating it yields CASTEPRQGKAYEQYF.

The chain carries TRBV6-1 and TRBJ1-1; 9 bases are shared with TRBD1. There are 16 residues in the CDR3. The junction had 12 bases not matched to a gene; V was cut back by 6 bases and J by 4 bases. Germline CDR1 and CDR2: MNHNS and SASEGT. The CDR3 is CASSEQGTGWATEAFF. In DNA form, the CDR3 reads TGTGCCAGCAGCGAACAGGGGACAGGGTGGGCCACTGAAGCTTTCTTT.

The V call is TRBV5-4, the J call TRBJ2-3; 10 bases map to TRBD2. Germline CDR1 and CDR2: SGHNT and YYREEE (reference sequence). After removal of 4 bases from V and 2 bases from J, the junction contained 7 bases not matched to a gene. The CDR3 spans 16 residues. CDR3 bases: TGTGCCAGCAGCACCAGGACTAGCGGTAACACAGATACGCAGTATTTT. Its protein product is CASSTRTSGNTDTQYF.

This chain connects TRBV7-8 to TRBJ2-5, with D maybe TRBD2 (7 bases). The CDR3 has 15 residues. The V end was cut by 7 bases, the J end by 4 bases, with 19 bases between. The germline gives CDR1 SGHVS, CDR2 FQNEAQ. For the CDR3, the DNA is TGTGCCAGCACCTCGCTCGGGGGGCAGAGAGAGACCCAGTACTTC. It translates to CASTSLGGQRETQYF.

This clone appeared a single time. The chain joins TRBV7-9 to TRBJ2-2, with D possibly matching TRBD1 (6 bases). Germline assignment: CDR1 SEHNR and CDR2 FQNEAQ (reference sequence). V was cut by 5 bases and J by 2 bases, with 15 bases left in between. The CDR3 extends over 16 amino acids. CDR3 nucleotides: TGTGCCAGCAGCGCCCCAGGGGCGGTCAACACCGGGGAGCTGTTTTTT. Its translation: CASSAPGAVNTGELFF.

This clone was detected only once. This chain uses TRBV28 with TRBJ1-1, with D unclear. Per the germline V gene, CDR1 is MDHEN and CDR2 is SYDVKM. V dropped 4 bases and J dropped 4 bases, with 13 bases sitting between them. The length of the CDR3 is 14 residues. CDR3 sequence reads: CASSSGRWGTEAFF. The CDR3 DNA reads TGTGCCAGCAGTTCTGGGCGGTGGGGCACTGAAGCTTTCTTT.

This clone is a singleton in its sample. This chain uses TRBV9 with TRBJ2-3; TRBD2 aligns across 8 bases. Unmatched junction bases numbered 3, after V lost 5 bases and J lost 1 base. The CDR3 has 14 residues. CDR1 and CDR2 (germline): SGDLS, YYNGEE. The CDR3 DNA sequence: TGTGCCAGCAGTCTGACTAGCGGCACAGATACGCAGTATTTT. This sequence encodes CASSLTSGTDTQYF.

The rearrangement links TRBV9 to TRBJ2-1, with D possibly TRBD1 on 5 matching bases. Trimming took off 1 base at V and 5 bases at J, with 10 bases between the two ends. Germline V lookup: CDR1 SGDLS, CDR2 YYNGEE. The CDR3 sequence is 14 residues long. In DNA, the CDR3 is TGTGCCAGCAGCGTACAAAGCAGGGACAATGAGCAGTTCTTC. Its protein is CASSVQSRDNEQFF.

The chain carries TRBV6-1 and TRBJ1-4; 10 positions match TRBD1. V was pared by 7 bases and J by 7 bases, with 6 bases of the junction left unmatched. Per the germline V gene, CDR1 is MNHNS and CDR2 is SASEGT. The length of the CDR3 is 14 residues. The CDR3 spells CASNMGQGLEKLFF. CDR3 bases: TGTGCCAGCAACATGGGACAGGGGCTTGAAAAACTGTTTTTT.

The gene calls are TRBV7-3 and TRBJ2-1; 7 nucleotides match TRBD2. After removal of 3 bases from V and 4 bases from J, the junction contained 9 bases not matched to a gene. Germline V CDR1 and CDR2: SGHTA, FQGTGA. The CDR3 has 16 residues. The CDR3, as DNA: TGTGCCAGCAGCTTGGACGCAGCGGGGCCTTACAATGAGCAGTTCTTC. It encodes CASSLDAAGPYNEQFF. Filled out from reference TRBV7-3 and TRBJ2-1, the complete variable domain reads GAGVSQTPSNKVTEKGKYVELRCDPISGHTALYWYRQSLGQGPEFLIYFQGTGAADDSGLPNDRFFAVRPEGSVSTLKIQRTERGDSAVYLCASSLDAAGPYNEQFFGPGTRLTVL.

The chain has TRBV7-8 and TRBJ1-5, with D tentatively TRBD1 (5 bases). Germline-derived CDR1 and CDR2 are SGHVS and FQNEAQ. The length of the CDR3 is 14 residues. The V end lost 11 bases, the J end lost 7 bases, and 21 bases lay between the germline ends. CDR3 sequence: CAVDGRDVRQPQHF. The CDR3, as DNA: TGTGCCGTAGATGGCAGGGATGTCCGGCAGCCCCAGCATTTT.

J is TRBJ2-1 and V is TRBV7-3; D is ambiguous. V was shortened by 4 bases and J by 1 base, with 17 bases between the two germline ends. Germline V gene lookup returns CDR1 SGHTA and CDR2 FQGTGA. The CDR3 totals 17 residues. CDR3 sequence (DNA): TGTGCCAGCAGCTCACGAACGGCTACAGCTTCCTACAATGAGCAGTTCTTC. Protein: CASSSRTATASYNEQFF.

The chain combines TRBV30 with TRBJ1-5; unclear D gene. Germline assignment: CDR1 GTSNPN and CDR2 SVGIG (reference sequence). Trimming left V 3 bases short and J 7 bases short, with 13 bases between. The CDR3 totals 13 residues. CDR3 in amino acids: CAWSPVSGQPQHF. The CDR3 DNA sequence: TGTGCCTGGAGCCCAGTGTCGGGCCAGCCCCAGCATTTT.

Comment on this clone: Relative to the germline gene, one junction end is altered; a read error may explain this. The chain combines TRBV7-7 with TRBJ2-1, with 7 bases aligning to TRBD2. CDR3 length: 16 residues. Germline-derived CDR1 and CDR2 are SSHAT and FNYEAQ (reference sequence). The CDR3 region is CASSIGPRTRYNEQFF. The CDR3 DNA follows: TGTGCTAGCAGTATAGGGCCCCGGACTAGATACAATGAGCAGTTCTTC.

This chain joins TRBV4-2 and TRBJ1-2; possible D gene TRBD1, 5 bases. The CDR3 extends over 16 amino acids. The ends were cut back, 1 base at V and 7 bases at J, with 19 bases in the middle. CDR1 is LGHNA and CDR2 is YNFKEQ in the germline V gene. DNA for the CDR3: TGTGCCAGCAGCCAAGCCGGGACCTCAGAGTACGGTGGCTACACCTTC. As protein: CASSQAGTSEYGGYTF.

V is TRBV6-1 and J is TRBJ1-4; the match to TRBD1 covers 10 bases. The trim removed 6 bases at V and 7 bases at J, leaving 8 bases unmatched. CDR3 length: 15 amino acids. Germline CDR1 MNHNS, CDR2 SASEGT. Here the CDR3 reads CASRQRGTGVEKLFF. In DNA form, the CDR3 reads TGTGCCAGCAGGCAAAGAGGGACAGGGGTTGAAAAACTGTTTTTT.

This chain connects TRBV9 to TRBJ1-2; the match to TRBD1 covers 10 bases. The trim removed 1 base at V and 0 bases at J, leaving 3 bases unmatched. Germline CDR1 SGDLS, CDR2 YYNGEE. The CDR3 length is 16 residues. The CDR3: CASSVTGTGANYGYTF. The CDR3 region has the DNA TGTGCCAGCAGCGTAACCGGGACAGGGGCTAACTATGGCTACACCTTC.